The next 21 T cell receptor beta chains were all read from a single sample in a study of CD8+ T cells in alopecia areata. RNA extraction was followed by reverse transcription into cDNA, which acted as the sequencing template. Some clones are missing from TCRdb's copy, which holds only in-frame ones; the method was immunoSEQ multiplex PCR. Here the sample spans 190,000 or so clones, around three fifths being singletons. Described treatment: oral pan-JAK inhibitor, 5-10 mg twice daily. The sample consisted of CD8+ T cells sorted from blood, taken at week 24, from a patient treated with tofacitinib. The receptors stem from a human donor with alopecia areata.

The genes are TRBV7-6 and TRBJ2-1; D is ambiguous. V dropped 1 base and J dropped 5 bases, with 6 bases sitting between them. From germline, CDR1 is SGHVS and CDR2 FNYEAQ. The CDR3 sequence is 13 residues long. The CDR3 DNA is TGTGCCAGCAGCTTAGAGCAACACAATGAGCAGTTCTTC. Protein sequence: CASSLEQHNEQFF. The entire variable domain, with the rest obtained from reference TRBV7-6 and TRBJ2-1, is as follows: GAGVSQSPRYKVTKRGQDVALRCDPISGHVSLYWYRQALGQGPEFLTYFNYEAQQDKSGLPNDRFSAERPEGSISTLTIQRTEQRDSAMYRCASSLEQHNEQFFGPGTRLTVL.

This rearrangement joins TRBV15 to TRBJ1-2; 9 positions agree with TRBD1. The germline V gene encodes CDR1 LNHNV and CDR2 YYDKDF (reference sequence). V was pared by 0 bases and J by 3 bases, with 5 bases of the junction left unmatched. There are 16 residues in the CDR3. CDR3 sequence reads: CATSRDRDRAYYGYTF. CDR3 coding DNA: TGTGCCACCAGCAGAGATAGGGACAGGGCCTACTATGGCTACACCTTC.

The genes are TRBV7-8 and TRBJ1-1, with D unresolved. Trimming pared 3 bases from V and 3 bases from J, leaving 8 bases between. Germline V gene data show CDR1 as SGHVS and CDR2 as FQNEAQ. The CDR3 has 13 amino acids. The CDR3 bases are TGTGCCAGCAGCTTGGTAAGCTACACTGAAGCTTTCTTT. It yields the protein CASSLVSYTEAFF.

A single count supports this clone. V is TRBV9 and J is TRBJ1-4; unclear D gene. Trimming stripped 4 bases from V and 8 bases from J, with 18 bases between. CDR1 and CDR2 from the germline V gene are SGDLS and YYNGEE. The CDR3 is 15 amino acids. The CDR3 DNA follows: TGTGCCAGCAGCCCTAGTTGGGGTACGGGCGAAAAACTGTTTTTT. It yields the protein CASSPSWGTGEKLFF.

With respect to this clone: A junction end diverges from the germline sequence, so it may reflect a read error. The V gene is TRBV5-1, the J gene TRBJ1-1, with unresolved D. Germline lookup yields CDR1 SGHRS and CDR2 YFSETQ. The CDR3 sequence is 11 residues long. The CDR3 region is CASSSNTGAFF. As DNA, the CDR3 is TGCGCCAGCAGCTCCAACACTGGAGCTTTCTTT.

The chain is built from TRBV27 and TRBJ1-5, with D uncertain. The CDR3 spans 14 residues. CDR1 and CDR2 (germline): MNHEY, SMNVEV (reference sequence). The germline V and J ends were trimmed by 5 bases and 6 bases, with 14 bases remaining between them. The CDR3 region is CASSANMESQPQHF. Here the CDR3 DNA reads TGTGCCAGCAGTGCAAACATGGAAAGTCAGCCCCAGCATTTT.

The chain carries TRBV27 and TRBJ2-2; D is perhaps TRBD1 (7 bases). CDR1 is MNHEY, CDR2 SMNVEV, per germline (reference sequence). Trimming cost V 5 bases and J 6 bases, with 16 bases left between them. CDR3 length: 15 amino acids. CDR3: CASSPIQGGPGELFF. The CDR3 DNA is TGTGCCAGCAGTCCCATCCAGGGGGGTCCCGGGGAGCTGTTTTTT.

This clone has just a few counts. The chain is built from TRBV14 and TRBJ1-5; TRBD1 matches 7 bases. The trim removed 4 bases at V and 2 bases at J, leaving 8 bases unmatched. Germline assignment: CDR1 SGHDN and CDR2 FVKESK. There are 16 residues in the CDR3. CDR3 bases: TGTGCCAGCAGCCCCGGGACAGCCGGCGGCAATCAGCCCCAGCATTTT. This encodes CASSPGTAGGNQPQHF.

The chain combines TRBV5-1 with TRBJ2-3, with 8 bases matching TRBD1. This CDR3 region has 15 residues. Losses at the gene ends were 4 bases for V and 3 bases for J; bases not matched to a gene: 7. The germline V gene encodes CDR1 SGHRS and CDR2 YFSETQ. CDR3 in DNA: TGCGCCAGCAGCCTTAGGACAGGGTGGACAGATACGCAGTATTTT. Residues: CASSLRTGWTDTQYF.

For the CDR3, the DNA is TGTGCCACCAGCAGAGTTTCTGAAGGTGATACGCAGTATTTT. Its protein product is CATSRVSEGDTQYF. The chain uses TRBV15 and TRBJ2-3; D is unclear. Germline lookup yields CDR1 LNHNV and CDR2 YYDKDF (reference sequence). The CDR3 covers 14 residues. Trimming left V 1 base short and J 6 bases short, with 11 bases between.

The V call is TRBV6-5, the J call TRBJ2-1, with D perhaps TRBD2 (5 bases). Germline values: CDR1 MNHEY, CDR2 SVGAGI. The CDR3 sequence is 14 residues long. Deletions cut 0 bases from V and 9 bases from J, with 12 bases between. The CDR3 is CASSYSLSGVEQFF. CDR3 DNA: TGTGCCAGCAGTTACTCGTTGAGCGGAGTTGAGCAGTTCTTC.

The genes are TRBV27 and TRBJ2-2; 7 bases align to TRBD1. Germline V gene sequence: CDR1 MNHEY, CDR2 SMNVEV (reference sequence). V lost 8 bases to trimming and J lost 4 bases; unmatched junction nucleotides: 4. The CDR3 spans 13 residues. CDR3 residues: CASGWTGTGELFF. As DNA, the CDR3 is TGTGCCAGCGGATGGACAGGCACCGGGGAGCTGTTTTTT.

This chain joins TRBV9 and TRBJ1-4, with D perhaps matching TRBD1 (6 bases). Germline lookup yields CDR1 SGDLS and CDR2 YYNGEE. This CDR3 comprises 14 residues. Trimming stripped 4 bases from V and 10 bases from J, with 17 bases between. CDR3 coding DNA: TGTGCCAGCAGCTACGCCAGGGCCAGGGGAAAACTGTTTTTT. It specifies CASSYARARGKLFF.

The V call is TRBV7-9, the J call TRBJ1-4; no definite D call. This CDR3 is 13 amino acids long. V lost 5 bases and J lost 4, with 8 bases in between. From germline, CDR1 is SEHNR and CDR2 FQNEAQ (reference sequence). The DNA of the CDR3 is TGTGCCAGCAGCGCCTCGGGTAATGAAAAACTGTTTTTT. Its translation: CASSASGNEKLFF.

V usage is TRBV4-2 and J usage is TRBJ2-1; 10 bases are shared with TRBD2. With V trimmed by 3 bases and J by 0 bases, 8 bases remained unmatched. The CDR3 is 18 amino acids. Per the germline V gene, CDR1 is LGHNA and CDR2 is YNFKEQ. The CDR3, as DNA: TGTGCCAGCAGCCATCCAGAGACTAGCGGGCCCTCCTACAATGAGCAGTTCTTC. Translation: CASSHPETSGPSYNEQFF.

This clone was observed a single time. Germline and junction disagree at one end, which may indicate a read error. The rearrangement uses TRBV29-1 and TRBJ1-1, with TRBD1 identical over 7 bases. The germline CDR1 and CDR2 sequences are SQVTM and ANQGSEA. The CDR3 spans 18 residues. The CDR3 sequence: CSVGNATGFSSMNTEASF. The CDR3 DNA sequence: TGCAGCGTTGGGAACGCGACAGGGTTTTCCTCCATGAACACTGAAGCTTCCTTT.

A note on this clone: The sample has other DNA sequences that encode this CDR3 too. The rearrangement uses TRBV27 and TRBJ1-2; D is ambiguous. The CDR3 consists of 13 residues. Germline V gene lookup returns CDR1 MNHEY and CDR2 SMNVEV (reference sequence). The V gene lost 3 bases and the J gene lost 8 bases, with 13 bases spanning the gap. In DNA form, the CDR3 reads TGTGCCAGCAGTTTGGGAGGAGTGGGGGGCTACACCTTC. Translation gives CASSLGGVGGYTF.

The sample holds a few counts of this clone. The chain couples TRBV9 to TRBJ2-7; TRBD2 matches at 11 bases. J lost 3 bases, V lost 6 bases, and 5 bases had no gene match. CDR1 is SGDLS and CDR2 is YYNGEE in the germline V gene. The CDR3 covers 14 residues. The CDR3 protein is CASTASGGSYEQYF. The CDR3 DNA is TGTGCCAGCACCGCTAGCGGGGGGAGCTACGAGCAGTACTTC. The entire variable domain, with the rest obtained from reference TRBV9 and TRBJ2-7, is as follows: DSGVTQTPKHLITATGQRVTLRCSPRSGDLSVYWYQQSLDQGLQFLIQYYNGEERAKGNILERFSAQQFPDLHSELNLSSLELGDSALYFCASTASGGSYEQYFGPGTRLTVT.

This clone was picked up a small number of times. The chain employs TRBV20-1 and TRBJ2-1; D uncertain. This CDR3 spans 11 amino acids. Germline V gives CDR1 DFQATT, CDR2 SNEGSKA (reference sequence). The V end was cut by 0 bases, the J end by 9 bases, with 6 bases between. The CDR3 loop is CSARDLGEQFF. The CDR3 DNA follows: TGCAGTGCTAGAGATTTGGGTGAGCAGTTCTTC.

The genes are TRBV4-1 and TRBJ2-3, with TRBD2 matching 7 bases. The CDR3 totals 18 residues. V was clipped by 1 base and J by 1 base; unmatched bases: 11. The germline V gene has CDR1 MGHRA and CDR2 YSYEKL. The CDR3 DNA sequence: TGCGCCAGCAGCCAAGCCTCCCCCCTAGCGGTCGGCACAGATACGCAGTATTTT. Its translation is CASSQASPLAVGTDTQYF.

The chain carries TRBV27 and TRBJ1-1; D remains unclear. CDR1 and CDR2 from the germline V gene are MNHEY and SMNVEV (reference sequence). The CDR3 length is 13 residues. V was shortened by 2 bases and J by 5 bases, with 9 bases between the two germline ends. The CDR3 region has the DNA TGTGCCAGCAGTTTAGGGGAAGAGACTGAAGCTTTCTTT. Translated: CASSLGEETEAFF.